These 21 T cell receptor beta chains originate from one sample sequenced in a study of vaccination and CD4 T cells after COVID-19. Treatment noted: roughly 10-day PBMC culture with coronavirus spike peptide pools or control peptides (ViraFEST assay). No antigens are known for them. The Oncomine TCR Beta short-read assay was what sequenced the DNA obtained from cultured CD4+ T cells. TCRdb reprocessed the PCR reads via MiXCR and lists one record per CDR3 protein. The sample holds 9,500 to 13,000 distinct CDR3 sequences; about 61% are singletons and the top ten take 20% to 30%. The material was CD4+ T cells from blood, cultured in vitro, obtained before SARS-CoV-2 vaccination. Source of these receptors: a human donor who had recovered from COVID-19.

The chain combines TRBV24-1 with TRBJ1-4; no definite D call. This CDR3 contains 15 residues. V lost 9 bases and J 5 bases, leaving 18 bases between the germline ends. Germline assignment: CDR1 KGHDR and CDR2 SFDVKD. The CDR3 nucleotides read TGTGCCACCGGAGCCCCACCAGGAGAGAATGAAAAACTGTTTTTT. Amino acid sequence: CATGAPPGENEKLFF.

This clonotype was recorded a few times. The genes are TRBV24-1 and TRBJ2-5; unclear D gene. CDR1 is KGHDR, CDR2 SFDVKD, per germline. Trimming took 3 bases from V and 2 from J, leaving 6 bases between them. The CDR3 loop spans 13 amino acids. As DNA, the CDR3 is TGTGCCACCAGTGATAACGGTCAAGAGACCCAGTACTTC. It yields the protein CATSDNGQETQYF.

This clonotype has a handful of counts. The genes are TRBV6-2 or TRBV6-3 and TRBJ2-7, with 8 nucleotides matching TRBD2. This CDR3 is 14 amino acids long. In germline, CDR1 is MNHEY, CDR2 SVGEGT. V was clipped by 3 bases and J by 3 bases; unmatched bases: 4. This CDR3 is CASSYREGDYEQYF. The CDR3 nucleotides read TGTGCCAGCAGTTATCGGGAGGGTGACTACGAGCAGTACTTC.

This rearrangement joins TRBV28 to TRBJ2-7, with D uncertain. V was cut by 3 bases and J by 2 bases, with 11 bases left in between. The CDR3 has 14 residues. From germline, CDR1 is MDHEN and CDR2 SYDVKM. The CDR3 here is CASSFNRQAYEQYF. CDR3 in DNA: TGTGCCAGCAGTTTCAACCGACAAGCCTACGAGCAGTACTTC. The full variable domain, in which reference TRBV28 and TRBJ2-7 provide the parts outside the CDR3, is DVKVTQSSRYLVKRTGEKVFLECVQDMDHENMFWYRQDPGLGLRLIYFSYDVKMKEKGDIPEGYSVSREKKERFSLILESASTNQTSMYLCASSFNRQAYEQYFGPGTRLTVT.

J is TRBJ1-3 and V is TRBV6-1, with D uncertain. This CDR3 is built from 14 residues. V was clipped by 7 bases and J by 0 bases, with 10 bases between them. The germline CDR1 and CDR2 sequences are MNHNS and SASEGT. CDR3 sequence (DNA): TGTGCCAGCAAGAGACTAACCTCTGGAAACACCATATATTTT. Amino acids: CASKRLTSGNTIYF.

This clonotype turned up a few times. The V call is TRBV7-8, the J call TRBJ1-6, with 9 bases fitting TRBD1. CDR3 length equals 16 residues. CDR1 and CDR2 (germline): SGHVS, FQNEAQ. V lost 5 bases and J lost 6; bases outside the gene matches: 8. CDR3 coding DNA: TGTGCCAGCAGCAACCAAGACAGGGGGTTTAATTCACCCCTCCACTTT. Residues: CASSNQDRGFNSPLHF.

The V gene is TRBV7-7, the J gene TRBJ1-1; 9 bases fit TRBD1. CDR3 length: 13 residues. With V trimmed by 5 bases and J by 9 bases, 7 bases remained unmatched. From germline, CDR1 is SSHAT and CDR2 FNYEAQ (reference sequence). The CDR3, as DNA: TGTGCCAGCAGCCGGGGACAGGGCCTGAAAGCTTTCTTT. Residues: CASSRGQGLKAFF. Full variable domain (missing parts from reference TRBV7-7 and TRBJ1-1): GAGVSQSPRYKVTKRGQDVTLRCDPISSHATLYWYQQALGQGPEFLTYFNYEAQPDKSGLPSDRFSAERPEGSISTLTIQRTEQRDSAMYRCASSRGQGLKAFFGQGTRLTVV.

CDR3 DNA: TGTGCCAGCAGTGATACGAGCGGGAGGGCCTTCAATGAGCAGTTCTTC. Protein product: CASSDTSGRAFNEQFF. V gene TRBV25-1 combines with J gene TRBJ2-1; 10 nucleotides align to TRBD2. Germline CDR1 and CDR2: MGHDK and SYGVNS. The CDR3 runs 16 residues. V lost 3 bases to trimming and J lost 6 bases; unmatched junction nucleotides: 8.

V is TRBV2 and J is TRBJ2-3, with 14 bases lining up with TRBD2. This CDR3 has 17 residues. J gave up 1 base and V 6 bases, and 6 bases lay outside the gene matches. The germline V gene encodes CDR1 SNHLY and CDR2 FYNNEI. CDR3 protein: CASRGGTSGSGTDTQYF. In DNA, the CDR3 is TGTGCCAGCAGGGGGGGGACTAGCGGGAGCGGCACAGATACGCAGTATTTT.

The rearrangement uses TRBV6-2 or TRBV6-3 and TRBJ2-1; 10 positions match TRBD2. The CDR3 totals 13 residues. The J segment lost 7 bases and the V segment lost 6 bases, leaving 3 bases of the junction unmatched. Germline V gene lookup returns CDR1 MNHEY and CDR2 SVGEGT. The CDR3 DNA is TGTGCCAGCAGGTCTAGCGGGAGTAATGAGCAGTTCTTC. Protein: CASRSSGSNEQFF.

The chain links TRBV27 to TRBJ2-7; TRBD1 matches at 9 bases. The CDR3 runs 14 residues. CDR1 is MNHEY and CDR2 is SMNVEV in the germline V gene (reference sequence). V trimming: 3 bases; J trimming: 1 base; junction bases outside the gene matches: 1. CDR3 DNA sequence: TGTGCCAGCAGTTTCGGACAGGGGTCCTACGAGCAGTACTTC. As protein: CASSFGQGSYEQYF.

This clonotype has only one observation. This chain links TRBV7-3 with TRBJ1-1; D not certain. Germline assignment: CDR1 SGHTA and CDR2 FQGTGA. There are 16 residues in the CDR3. Between the trimmed V and J ends, which lost 4 bases and 2 bases, there was a span of 17 bases. The CDR3 here is CASSSPGGLDNTEAFF. CDR3 nucleotides: TGTGCCAGCAGCTCACCCGGCGGACTGGATAACACTGAAGCTTTCTTT.

The chain employs TRBV21-1 and TRBJ2-1; the table's D call, TRBD1, was not checked against the DNA. TRBV21-1 is listed as a pseudogene. This CDR3 region has 13 residues. The CDR3 here is CASSNGACNEQFF. The CDR3 DNA follows: TGTGCCAGCAGCAATGGGGCGTGCAATGAGCAGTTCTTC.

This chain links TRBV6-5 with TRBJ2-1, with D maybe TRBD2 (5 bases). The CDR3 has 14 residues. Germline V gene sequence: CDR1 MNHEY, CDR2 SVGAGI. Trimming removed 0 bases at V and 5 bases at J, with 8 bases between. Here the CDR3 reads CASSYSDYHNEQFF. The CDR3 bases are TGTGCCAGCAGTTACTCAGACTATCACAATGAGCAGTTCTTC.

This clonotype showed up just a few times. The chain links TRBV20-1 to TRBJ2-7; the match to TRBD2 covers 11 bases. Unmatched junction bases numbered 14, after V lost 6 bases and J lost 7 bases. The CDR3 runs 15 residues. Germline assignment: CDR1 DFQATT and CDR2 SNEGSKA (reference sequence). CDR3 amino acids: CSAGELAGVVREQYF. CDR3 bases: TGCAGTGCCGGGGAACTAGCGGGAGTGGTCAGGGAGCAGTACTTC.

This clonotype was seen only once. The genes are TRBV28 and TRBJ2-7, with 7 bases identical to TRBD2. V shed 10 bases, J shed 2 bases, and the junction held 5 bases outside the gene matches. Germline V lookup: CDR1 MDHEN, CDR2 SYDVKM. The CDR3 is 12 residues long. The CDR3 loop is CATGLSPYEQYF. The DNA for the CDR3 is TGTGCCACGGGACTATCTCCCTACGAGCAGTACTTC.

The chain recombines TRBV28 with TRBJ2-7; the match to TRBD1 covers 7 bases. The CDR3 is 16 amino acids. Germline CDR1 is MDHEN and CDR2 is SYDVKM. Germline trimming cut 6 bases from V and 1 base from J; bases unmatched to any gene: 12. CDR3 protein: CASSLVTGVRSYEQYF. In DNA form, the CDR3 reads TGTGCCAGCAGCCTCGTAACAGGGGTCCGTTCCTACGAGCAGTACTTC.

V is TRBV2 and J is TRBJ2-1; perhaps TRBD2 as D (6 bases). Trimming removed 8 bases at V and 3 bases at J, with 14 bases between. CDR1 and CDR2 (germline): SNHLY, FYNNEI. This CDR3 has 14 residues. The CDR3 coding sequence is TGTGCCAGCCATCCGGGACTCCTCTACAATGAGCAGTTCTTC. The encoded protein is CASHPGLLYNEQFF.

The chain has TRBV30 and TRBJ2-7; 11 bases fit TRBD1. The trim removed 0 bases at V and 9 bases at J, leaving 13 bases unmatched. The germline V gene has CDR1 GTSNPN and CDR2 SVGIG (reference sequence). The CDR3 length is 16 residues. The CDR3 DNA follows: TGTGCCTGGAGTGTACAGGAGCAGGGGACAGGGGGAAGGCAGTACTTC. Its translation: CAWSVQEQGTGGRQYF.

This clonotype was seen only a few times. The J gene is TRBJ1-3, the V gene TRBV7-9, with TRBD1 as a possible D gene (5 bases). V dropped 3 bases and J dropped 2 bases, with 8 bases sitting between them. Germline CDR1 is SEHNR and CDR2 is FQNEAQ (reference sequence). There are 14 residues in the CDR3. The CDR3 loop reads CASSFRGPGNTIYF. The CDR3 nucleotides are TGTGCCAGCAGCTTCCGGGGACCTGGAAACACCATATATTTT.

This clonotype was detected only a few times. The genes are TRBV7-6 and TRBJ1-2, with a tentative D call TRBD1 (6 bases). Germline-derived CDR1 and CDR2 are SGHVS and FNYEAQ. The CDR3 has 13 residues. The ends were cut back, 5 bases at V and 7 bases at J, with 14 bases in the middle. This CDR3 reads CASSRVEGVGYTF. The CDR3 DNA reads TGTGCCAGCAGCCGCGTCGAGGGGGTTGGCTACACCTTC.